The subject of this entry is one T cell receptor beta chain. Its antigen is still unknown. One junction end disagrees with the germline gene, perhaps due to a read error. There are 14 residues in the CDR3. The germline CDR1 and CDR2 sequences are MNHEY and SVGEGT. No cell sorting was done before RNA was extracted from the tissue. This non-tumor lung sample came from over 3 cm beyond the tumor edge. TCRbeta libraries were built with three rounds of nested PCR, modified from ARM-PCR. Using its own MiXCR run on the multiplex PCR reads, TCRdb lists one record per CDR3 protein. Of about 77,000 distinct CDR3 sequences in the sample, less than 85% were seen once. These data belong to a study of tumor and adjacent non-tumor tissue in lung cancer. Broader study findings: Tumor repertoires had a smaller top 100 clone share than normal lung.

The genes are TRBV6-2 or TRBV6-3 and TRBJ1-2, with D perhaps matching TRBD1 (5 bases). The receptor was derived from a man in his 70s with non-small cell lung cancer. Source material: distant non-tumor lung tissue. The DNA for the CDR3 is TGTGCCAGCAGTACGAACAGGACTAACTATGGTTACACCTTC. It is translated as CASSTNRTNYGYTF.